Included here is one TCR beta chain sequence, with context. What antigen it recognizes has not been identified. The record has no base qualities; no much larger clone is one base away. The data derive from a study of blood T cell repertoires in COVID-19 (dated by TCRdb to between 2020 and 2021). A note on the overall study: The collaborator samples originated in the United States, Italy and Spain and spanned the acute and convalescent phases of COVID-19. The prospective study material was composed of cDNA or gDNA derived from T cells, B-cell-depleted T cells, or PBMCs. The repertoires were released in a freely available public database intended as a resource for research on the immune response to SARS-CoV-2. Subjects who had been exposed to COVID-19, were actively infected with it, or had recovered from it provided the deeply sampled blood TCRbeta repertoires that made up the dataset. Samples came from the ongoing ImmuneRACE study (first 160 participants) plus 1,254 subjects from 6 global collaborators. A de-identified subject ID, COVID-19 status, age in years and sex were almost always included in the sample metadata. Where HLA class I and class II types were available, the types were taken from metadata supplied by the sample provider, not from assay-based typing. Broader findings and caveats from the paper: Clinical and demographic metadata were provided uncurated, with the amount varying by source and participant.

The CDR3 holds 13 amino acids from the cysteine to the phenylalanine. Only CDR3 DNA remains: 39 bases, in frame from the first base. V sheds 7 bases and J sheds 0 bases, leaving 9 bases between their ends. From a lookup of the germline V gene (reference sequence), CDR1 and CDR2 are MNHEY and SMNVEV. TCRbeta CDR3 regions were amplified from genomic DNA by means of the immunoSEQ Assay, a bias-controlled multiplex PCR. The original pipeline was this. Nucleated cell counts per sample were estimated from amplification of reference gene primers within the assay. Sequence reads were collapsed and filtered to measure the absolute abundance of every unique TCRbeta CDR3 rearrangement. For each sample, productive Simpson clonality was calculated as the square root of Simpson's diversity index over productive rearrangements. TCRdb took this table from immuneACCESS and kept in-frame rearrangements with V and J called. Such tables lack part of the clones; where checked against another copy, unresolved V genes explain under half of the gap, and the rest is unexplained. The D gene and trimming were derived from the DNA, and the V and J assignments and clone size from that table. The sample table records some 100,000 clones; 80% of these occur just once. The top ten hold 3.5% to 5% of the sample.

Each collaborating institution followed its own protocols to collect whole blood in K2EDTA tubes. For TCRbeta analysis, collaborator samples were shipped as frozen whole blood, as isolated PBMCs, or as DNA extracted from either sample type. The sequenced sample was peripheral blood. Here the chain combines TRBV27 and TRBJ1-1; the D gene is unclear. The sequence came from a human donor in a cohort sampled during active or convalescent COVID-19. The nucleotide sequence is TGTGCCAGCAAATCGACAATGAACACTGAAGCTTTCTTT. Translation gives CASKSTMNTEAFF.